A selection of T cell receptor beta chains follows, all from one sample in a study of blood T cell repertoires in COVID-19. Sequencing was performed with immunoSEQ multiplex PCR; in TCRdb, only in-frame clones are kept and a portion is missing. The table includes 47,000 or so clones, 81% detected once. Sequencing was carried out using peripheral blood. The receptors derive from a woman older than 75 with COVID-19, enrolled during active disease. The CDR3 runs from the conserved cysteine through the conserved F or W. Each record gives: J gene, clone size, V gene, D gene, CDR3 DNA, CDR3 protein. The D gene is left open where the match is weak. For some rows the clone size is stated as once, few or many, or as a class when expanded; others skip it.

TRBJ2-7	.	TRBV11-2	.	TGTGCCAGCAGCTTCGGGGCCTACGAGCAGTACTTC	CASSFGAYEQYF
TRBJ1-5	.	TRBV18	.	TGTGCCAGCTCGGGGGCTCACGGGAATCAGCCCCAGCATTTT	CASSGAHGNQPQHF
TRBJ2-3	.	TRBV7-6	.	TGTGCCAGCAGCCCCAGGGTAGCTTTAAACACAGATACGCAGTATTTT	CASSPRVALNTDTQYF
TRBJ2-7	.	TRBV2	.	TGTGCCAGCAAATCGGGGGAGAACGAGCAGTACTTC	CASKSGENEQYF
TRBJ2-5	.	TRBV5-1	TRBD1	TGCGCCAGCAGCTTAGGGACAGGGGGGACGGAGACCCAGTACTTC	CASSLGTGGTETQYF
TRBJ2-7	few	TRBV4-1	TRBD2	TGCGCCAGCAGCCAAGATGGGACTAGCGGGAGTTTTTACGAGCAGTACTTC	CASSQDGTSGSFYEQYF
TRBJ1-5	.	TRBV19	.	TGTGCCAGCAGGGGTCGGAGCAATCAGCCCCAGCATTTT	CASRGRSNQPQHF
TRBJ2-3	.	TRBV6-5	.	TGTGCCAGCAGTCAAAACACAGATACGCAGTATTTT	CASSQNTDTQYF
TRBJ2-5	.	TRBV27	.	TGTGCCAGCAGTTTCAATTTCTTTCCCGGACAGAAAGAGACCCAGTACTTC	CASSFNFFPGQKETQYF
TRBJ1-2	.	TRBV6-5	.	TGTGCCAGCAGTTACTCCCGGGGGAATGGCTACACCTTC	CASSYSRGNGYTF
TRBJ2-3	.	TRBV6-5	.	TGTGCCAGCAGGGTAGTAGCGAGTGTGGATACGCAGTATTTT	CASRVVASVDTQYF
TRBJ2-3	.	TRBV7-2	.	TGTGCCAGCAGCCCGAGAACAGATACGCAGTATTTT	CASSPRTDTQYF
TRBJ1-3	.	TRBV18	TRBD1	TGTGCCAGCTCACGAACCGGGACAGGGGGCTTTGCGCTCTCTGGAAACACCATATATTTT	CASSRTGTGGFALSGNTIYF
TRBJ2-7	.	TRBV7-2	TRBD1	TGTGCCAGCAGCCTAGAAGGGGGCCCGGGCTACGAGCAGTACTTC	CASSLEGGPGYEQYF
TRBJ2-1	.	TRBV18	TRBD1	TGTGCCAGCTCACCGCGTGGGACAGGGAGGGATGAGCAGTTCTTC	CASSPRGTGRDEQFF
TRBJ1-6	.	TRBV3-1/TRBV3-2	.	TGTGCCAGCAGCCCACCGAGTGGGGCGATTAATTCACCCCTCCACTTT	CASSPPSGAINSPLHF
TRBJ1-1	.	TRBV28	.	TGTGCCAGCAGTTCAGGGTTCACTGAAGCTTTCTTT	CASSSGFTEAFF
TRBJ1-1	.	TRBV5-1	.	TGCGCCAGCAGCCTGCAGGCGACGACCCGTGTAGAAACTGAAGCTTTCTTT	CASSLQATTRVETEAFF
TRBJ1-5	many	TRBV11-2	.	TGTGCCAGCAGCTTAGGCCAGGCAGACAATCAGCCCCAGCATTTT	CASSLGQADNQPQHF
TRBJ1-5	.	TRBV28	TRBD1	TGTGCCAGTTCCGACAGGGGTGATAATCAGCCCCAGCATTTT	CASSDRGDNQPQHF
TRBJ2-1	.	TRBV30	TRBD2	TGTGCCTGGAGATGGACTAGCGGGAAAGGGGAGCAGTTCTTC	CAWRWTSGKGEQFF
TRBJ2-2	once	TRBV28	.	TGTGCCAGCACCTTGACCGGGGAGCTGTTTTTT	CASTLTGELFF
TRBJ1-6	.	TRBV9	.	TGTGCCAGCAGCGTAGCACAGGGTAATTCACCCCTCCACTTT	CASSVAQGNSPLHF
TRBJ2-7	once	TRBV30	TRBD2	TGTGCCTGGAGTGAGATAGCGGGAGCGTACGAGCAGTACTTC	CAWSEIAGAYEQYF
TRBJ2-3	.	TRBV5-1	.	TGCGCCAGCAGCTTAGGTTCTGGCGGGAGCACAGATACGCAGTATTTT	CASSLGSGGSTDTQYF
TRBJ2-7	.	TRBV18	TRBD1	TGTGCCAGCTCACCAAGCACAGGGGTTAACGAGCAGTACTTC	CASSPSTGVNEQYF
TRBJ2-7	.	TRBV2	.	TGTGCCAGCAGTGAAGTTGGGGCCCTCGAGCAGTACTTC	CASSEVGALEQYF
TRBJ2-3	.	TRBV18	.	TGTGCCAGCTCACCTTTCGGCGGGGCAAGCACAGATACGCAGTATTTT	CASSPFGGASTDTQYF
TRBJ2-7	.	TRBV5-1	TRBD1	TGCGCCAGCAGCGGAGGACAGGGGCTCGAGCAGTACTTC	CASSGGQGLEQYF
TRBJ2-7	once	TRBV9	TRBD2	TGTGCCAGCAGCTACAGGACTAGCGGTGGCGAGCAGTACTTC	CASSYRTSGGEQYF
TRBJ2-5	.	TRBV20-1	.	TGCAGTGCTAGAGACGAGGGGACCCAGTACTTC	CSARDEGTQYF
TRBJ2-2	.	TRBV18	TRBD2	TGTGCCAGCTCAGCGACTAGCGGGAGTATCACCGGGGAGCTGTTTTTT	CASSATSGSITGELFF
TRBJ1-2	.	TRBV28	.	TGTGCCAGCAGTTTGTTAGGGAGTTATGGCTACACCTTC	CASSLLGSYGYTF
TRBJ1-1	.	TRBV9	.	TGTGCCAGCAGGAAGGAGGGCTTGAACACTGAAGCTTTCTTT	CASRKEGLNTEAFF
TRBJ2-1	.	TRBV7-9	.	TGTGCCAGCAGCTATCCCAGCGGGGAGCAGTTCTTC	CASSYPSGEQFF
TRBJ2-7	.	TRBV7-9	.	TGTGCCAGCATCCCAGGAGGGTCCTACGAGCAGTACTTC	CASIPGGSYEQYF
TRBJ2-1	once	TRBV3-1/TRBV3-2	.	TGTGCCAGCAGCCAAGATCGGGTCTACAATGAGCAGTTCTTC	CASSQDRVYNEQFF
TRBJ1-2	.	TRBV5-1	TRBD1	TGCGCCAGCAGCTCAAGGGACAGGGGTATCTATGGCTACACCTTC	CASSSRDRGIYGYTF
TRBJ1-1	.	TRBV27	.	TGTGCCAGCAGTCCTTCCGGGGGGTTTGTCTTCTTT	CASSPSGGFVFF
TRBJ1-4	few	TRBV7-8	.	TGTGCCAGCAGCTTAGCCCTTGGGCGTGAAAAACTGTTTTTT	CASSLALGREKLFF
TRBJ2-7	.	TRBV3-1/TRBV3-2	TRBD1	TGTGCCAGCAGCCAGGACAGGGTGTACGAGCAGTACTTC	CASSQDRVYEQYF